This T cell receptor beta chain was found in a study of PD-1 blockade in classical Hodgkin lymphoma. Assay used: immunoSEQ multiplex PCR; TCRdb lists only in-frame clones, some missing. The sample carries tens of thousands of clones, nearly 90% recorded once. Every patient had relapsed following autologous stem cell transplantation, and cohorts differed in brentuximab vedotin exposure. When best responses were assessed, they were complete response, partial response or progressive disease. Germline V gene sequence: CDR1 LNHDA, CDR2 SQIVND (reference sequence). The CDR3 has 15 residues. Deletions cut 6 bases from V and 1 base from J, with 13 bases between. As regards this clone: What it binds is not known.

Study results and caveats: By C4D1 there was a significant rise in CD4+ TCR diversity but not in CD8+ TCR diversity. Underlying causes for the observed repertoire differences were not defined, possibly disease activity or prior therapy. Newly diagnosed patients were said to have less baseline TCR diversity than healthy donors did.

The sample was peripheral blood mononuclear cells (PBMCs), taken before the second cycle of nivolumab. The V and J genes are TRBV19 and TRBJ2-1, with D tentatively TRBD2 (6 bases). The origin of this receptor is a human donor with classical Hodgkin lymphoma. CDR3: CASSPKTSSYNEQFF. The DNA of the CDR3 is TGTGCCAGTAGCCCCAAGACTAGTTCCTACAATGAGCAGTTCTTC. Full variable domain (rest looked up from reference TRBV19 and TRBJ2-1): DGGITQSPKYLFRKEGQNVTLSCEQNLNHDAMYWYRQDPGQGLRLIYYSQIVNDFQKGDIAEGYSVSREKKESFPLTVTSAQKNPTAFYLCASSPKTSSYNEQFFGPGTRLTVL.